One sample yielded the 14 T cell receptor beta chains listed below, sequenced in a study of identifying expanded T cells in peripheral blood. Assay: immunoSEQ multiplex PCR; the TCRdb copy retains only in-frame clones and omits some. The sample has around 66,000 clones; roughly 86% are singletons. Sequenced: blood. Receptors originate from a person aged 18-69 years in good health.

The chain combines TRBV6-4 with TRBJ2-1, with 11 positions matching TRBD2. Germline V lookup: CDR1 MRHNA, CDR2 SNTAGT. The ends lost 3 bases at V and 7 bases at J; junction bases unmatched: 5. The CDR3 covers 15 residues. CDR3 coding DNA: TGTGCCAGCAGTGAGACTAGCGGGACTGGTAATGAGCAGTTCTTC. This translates into CASSETSGTGNEQFF.

V gene TRBV18 combines with J gene TRBJ2-1; 11 bases fit TRBD2. The J segment lost 4 bases and the V segment lost 3 bases, leaving 5 bases of the junction unmatched. The CDR3 runs 16 residues. CDR1 KGHSH and CDR2 LQKENI come from the germline V gene. CDR3 nucleotides: TGTGCCAGCTCACCTTCCGGGACTAGCGGTTACAATGAGCAGTTCTTC. Its protein product is CASSPSGTSGYNEQFF.

This chain joins TRBV7-2 and TRBJ1-1, with unresolved D. Germline V gene lookup returns CDR1 SGHTA and CDR2 FQGNSA. The ends were cut back, 8 bases at V and 3 bases at J, with 4 bases in the middle. The CDR3 has 10 amino acids. The CDR3 loop reads CASVDTEAFF. Here the CDR3 DNA reads TGTGCCAGCGTGGACACTGAAGCTTTCTTT. Variable domain in full (rest from reference TRBV7-2 and TRBJ1-1): GAGVSQSPSNKVTEKGKDVELRCDPISGHTALYWYRQSLGQGLEFLIYFQGNSAPDKSGLPSDRFSAERTGGSVSTLTIQRTQQEDSAVYLCASVDTEAFFGQGTRLTVV.

This clone has more than one count but fewer than ten. This chain links TRBV7-8 with TRBJ2-3, with 9 nucleotides matching TRBD1. Germline V gene data show CDR1 as SGHVS and CDR2 as FQNEAQ. The CDR3 sequence is 16 residues long. The V and J ends lost 2 bases and 1 base, in that order; junction bases with no gene match: 4. The CDR3 DNA reads as TGTGCCAGCAGCTTATCGAGGACAGGGGGCACAGATACGCAGTATTTT. This sequence encodes CASSLSRTGGTDTQYF.

J is TRBJ1-1 and V is TRBV7-8; weak D call: TRBD1 (5 bases). V dropped 4 bases and J dropped 3 bases, with 9 bases sitting between them. Germline lookup yields CDR1 SGHVS and CDR2 FQNEAQ. This CDR3 is 13 amino acids long. CDR3 bases: TGTGCCAGCAGCTGGGGGGTAGACACTGAAGCTTTCTTT. Its protein is CASSWGVDTEAFF.

The V and J genes are TRBV20-1 and TRBJ2-7, with unresolved D. Germline assignment: CDR1 DFQATT and CDR2 SNEGSKA (reference sequence). V was cut by 5 bases and J by 4 bases, with 9 bases left in between. This CDR3 has 11 amino acids. CDR3 region: CSAAPKYEQYF. The CDR3, as DNA: TGCAGTGCTGCCCCTAAATACGAGCAGTACTTC.

This chain joins TRBV9 and TRBJ1-2; D ambiguous. From germline, CDR1 is SGDLS and CDR2 YYNGEE. This CDR3 has 16 amino acids. V gave up 2 bases and J gave up 4 bases, with 18 bases separating them. CDR3 sequence: CASSVLTEGGGYGYTF. The CDR3, as DNA: TGTGCCAGCAGCGTCCTGACGGAGGGCGGAGGCTATGGCTACACCTTC. The full variable domain, with the rest looked up from reference TRBV9 and TRBJ1-2, is DSGVTQTPKHLITATGQRVTLRCSPRSGDLSVYWYQQSLDQGLQFLIQYYNGEERAKGNILERFSAQQFPDLHSELNLSSLELGDSALYFCASSVLTEGGGYGYTFGSGTRLTVV.

This clone has just a few counts. CDR3 amino acids: CASSLSSDGETQYF. In nucleotides, the CDR3 is TGTGCCAGCAGCTTAAGTAGCGATGGGGAGACCCAGTACTTC. The chain uses TRBV7-3 and TRBJ2-5; TRBD2 is a possible D gene (5 bases). Trimming pared 1 base from V and 5 bases from J, leaving 11 bases between. Germline V gene data show CDR1 as SGHTA and CDR2 as FQGTGA. The CDR3 is 14 amino acids.

V gene TRBV30 combines with J gene TRBJ1-1; 9 bases line up with TRBD1. CDR3 size: 13 residues. Germline CDR1 and CDR2: GTSNPN and SVGIG (reference sequence). With 2 bases clipped from V and 5 bases from J, the junction kept 3 bases outside the gene matches. DNA for the CDR3: TGTGCCTGGAGTCTGGACAGGGGAACTGAAGCTTTCTTT. As protein: CAWSLDRGTEAFF. Complete variable domain (other parts from reference TRBV30 and TRBJ1-1): SQTIHQWPATLVQPVGSPLSLECTVEGTSNPNLYWYRQAAGRGLQLLFYSVGIGQISSEVPQNLSASRPQDRQFILSSKKLLLSDSGFYLCAWSLDRGTEAFFGQGTRLTVV.

The chain is built from TRBV19 and TRBJ1-1; tentative D call: TRBD1 (5 bases). V was trimmed by 4 bases and J by 4 bases, leaving 10 bases between them. The CDR3 is 13 amino acids. Germline CDR1 LNHDA, CDR2 SQIVND (reference sequence). The CDR3 protein is CASSTSGTTEAFF. Written as DNA, the CDR3 is TGTGCCAGTAGTACTTCAGGGACCACTGAAGCTTTCTTT.

V gene TRBV30 combines with J gene TRBJ1-2; D is unresolved. This CDR3 spans 13 amino acids. V lost 0 bases, J lost 3 bases, and 8 bases lay in between. Germline V gene lookup returns CDR1 GTSNPN and CDR2 SVGIG (reference sequence). CDR3: CAWSVSSYYGYTF. In nucleotides, the CDR3 is TGTGCCTGGAGTGTATCGTCTTACTATGGCTACACCTTC.

The rearrangement joins TRBV21-1 to TRBJ1-2. TRBV21-1 is a pseudogene locus. CDR3 length: 11 amino acids. CDR3 nucleotides: TGTGCCAGCAGCCTTCGCAATGGCTACACCTTC. Protein: CASSLRNGYTF.

The chain has TRBV5-8 and TRBJ2-4; the match to TRBD1 covers 9 bases. This CDR3 contains 18 residues. The germline V gene has CDR1 SGHTS and CDR2 YDEGEE. Trimming cost V 3 bases and J 0 bases; bases outside gene matches: 10. The CDR3 nucleotides read TGTGCCAGCAGCTGGGGGACAGGGTCATGGCTAGCCAAAAACATTCAGTACTTC. Translated: CASSWGTGSWLAKNIQYF.

The gene calls are TRBV5-1 and TRBJ2-7, with D perhaps matching TRBD2 (6 bases). The length of the CDR3 is 13 residues. In germline, CDR1 is SGHRS, CDR2 YFSETQ. Trimming stripped 4 bases from V and 2 bases from J, with 10 bases between. CDR3 nucleotides: TGCGCCAGCAGCGTGGGACTTACCTACGAGCAGTACTTC. It specifies CASSVGLTYEQYF.